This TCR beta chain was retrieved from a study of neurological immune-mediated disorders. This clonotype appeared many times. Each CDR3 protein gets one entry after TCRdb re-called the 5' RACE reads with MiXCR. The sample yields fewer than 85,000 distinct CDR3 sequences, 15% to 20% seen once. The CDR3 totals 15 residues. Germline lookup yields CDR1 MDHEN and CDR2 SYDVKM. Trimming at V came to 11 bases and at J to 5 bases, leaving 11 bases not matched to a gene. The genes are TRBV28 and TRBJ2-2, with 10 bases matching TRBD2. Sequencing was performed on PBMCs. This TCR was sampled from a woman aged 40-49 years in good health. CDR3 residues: CAGGASGGPTGELFF. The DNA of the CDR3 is TGTGCCGGAGGGGCTAGCGGGGGACCGACCGGGGAGCTGTTTTTT.